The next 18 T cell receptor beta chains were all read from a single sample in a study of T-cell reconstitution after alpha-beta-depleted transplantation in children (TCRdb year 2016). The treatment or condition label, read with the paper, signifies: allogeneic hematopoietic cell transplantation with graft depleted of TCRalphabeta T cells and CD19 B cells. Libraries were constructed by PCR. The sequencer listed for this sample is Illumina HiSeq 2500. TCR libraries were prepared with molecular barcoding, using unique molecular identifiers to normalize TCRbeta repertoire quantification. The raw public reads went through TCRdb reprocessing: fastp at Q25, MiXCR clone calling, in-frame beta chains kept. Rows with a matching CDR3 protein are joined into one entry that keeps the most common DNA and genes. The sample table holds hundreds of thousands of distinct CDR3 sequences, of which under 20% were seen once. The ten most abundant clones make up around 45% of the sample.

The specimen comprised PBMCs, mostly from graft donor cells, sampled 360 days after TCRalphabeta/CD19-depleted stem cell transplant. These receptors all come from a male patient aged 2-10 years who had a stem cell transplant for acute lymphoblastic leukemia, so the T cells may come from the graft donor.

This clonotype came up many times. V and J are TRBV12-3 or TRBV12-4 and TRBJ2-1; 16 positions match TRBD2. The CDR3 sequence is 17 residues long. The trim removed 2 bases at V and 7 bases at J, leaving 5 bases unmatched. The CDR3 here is CASSLTGLAGGRNEQFF. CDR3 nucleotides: TGTGCCAGCAGTTTAACGGGACTAGCGGGGGGGCGTAATGAGCAGTTCTTC.

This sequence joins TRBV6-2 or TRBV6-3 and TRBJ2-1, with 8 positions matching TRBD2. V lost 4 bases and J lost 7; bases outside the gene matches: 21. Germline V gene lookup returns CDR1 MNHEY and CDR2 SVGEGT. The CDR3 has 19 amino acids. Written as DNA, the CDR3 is TGTGCCAGCAGTTCCTCGCTCCCCAGTCGGGGGGGCCTCGGGAATGAGCAGTTCTTC. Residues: CASSSSLPSRGGLGNEQFF.

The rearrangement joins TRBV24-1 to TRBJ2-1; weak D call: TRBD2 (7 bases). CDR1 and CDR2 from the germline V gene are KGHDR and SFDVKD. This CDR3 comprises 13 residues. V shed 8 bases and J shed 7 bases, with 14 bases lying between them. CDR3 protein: CATKGGGQNEQFF. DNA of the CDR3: TGTGCCACCAAGGGGGGGGGGCAGAATGAGCAGTTCTTC.

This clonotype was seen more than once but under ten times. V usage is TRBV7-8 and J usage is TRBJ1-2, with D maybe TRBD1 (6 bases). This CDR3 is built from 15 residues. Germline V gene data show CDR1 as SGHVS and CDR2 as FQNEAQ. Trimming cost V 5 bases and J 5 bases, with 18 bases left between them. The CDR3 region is CASSPGRGRGYGYTF. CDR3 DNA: TGTGCCAGCAGCCCCGGACGGGGGCGAGGGTATGGCTACACCTTC.

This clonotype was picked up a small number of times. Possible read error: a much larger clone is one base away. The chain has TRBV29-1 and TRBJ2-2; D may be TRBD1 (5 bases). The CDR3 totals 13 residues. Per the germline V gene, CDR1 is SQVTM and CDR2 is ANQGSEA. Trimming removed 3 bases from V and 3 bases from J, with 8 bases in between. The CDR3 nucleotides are TGCAGCGTTGACAGGGTGGACACCGGGGAGCTGTTTTTT. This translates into CSVDRVDTGELFF.

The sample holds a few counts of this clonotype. The CDR3 DNA sequence: TGCAGTGCTAGAGATAGGCAGGGGAACTATGGCTACACCTTC. This gives the protein CSARDRQGNYGYTF. The chain is built from TRBV20-1 and TRBJ1-2; D possibly corresponds to TRBD1 (6 bases). The CDR3 covers 14 residues. With 0 bases removed from V and 2 bases from J, the gap between germline ends came to 10 bases. CDR1 is DFQATT and CDR2 is SNEGSKA in the germline V gene (reference sequence).

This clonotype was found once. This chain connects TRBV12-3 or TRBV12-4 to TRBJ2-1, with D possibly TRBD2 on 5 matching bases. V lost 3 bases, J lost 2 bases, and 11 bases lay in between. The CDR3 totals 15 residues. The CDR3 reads CASSFVRGPYNEQFF. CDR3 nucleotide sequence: TGTGCCAGCAGTTTCGTCCGAGGGCCCTACAATGAGCAGTTCTTC.

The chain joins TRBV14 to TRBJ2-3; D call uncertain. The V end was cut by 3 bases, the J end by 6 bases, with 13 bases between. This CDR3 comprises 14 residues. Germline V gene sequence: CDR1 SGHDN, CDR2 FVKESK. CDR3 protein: CASSHRLFGDTQYF. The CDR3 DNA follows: TGTGCCAGCAGCCACCGACTTTTCGGGGATACGCAGTATTTT.

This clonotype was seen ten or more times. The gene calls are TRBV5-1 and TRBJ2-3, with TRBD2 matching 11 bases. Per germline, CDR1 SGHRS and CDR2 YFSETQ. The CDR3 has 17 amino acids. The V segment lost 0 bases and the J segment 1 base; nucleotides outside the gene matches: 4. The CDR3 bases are TGCGCCAGCAGCTTGGAAACTAGCGGGGGACGCACAGATACGCAGTATTTT. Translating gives CASSLETSGGRTDTQYF.

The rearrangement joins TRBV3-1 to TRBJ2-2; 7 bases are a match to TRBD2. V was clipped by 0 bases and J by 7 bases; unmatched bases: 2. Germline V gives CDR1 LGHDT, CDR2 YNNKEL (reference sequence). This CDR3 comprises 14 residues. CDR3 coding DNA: TGTGCCAGCAGCCAAGACCCGGGAGGCGGGGAGCTGTTTTTT. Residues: CASSQDPGGGELFF.

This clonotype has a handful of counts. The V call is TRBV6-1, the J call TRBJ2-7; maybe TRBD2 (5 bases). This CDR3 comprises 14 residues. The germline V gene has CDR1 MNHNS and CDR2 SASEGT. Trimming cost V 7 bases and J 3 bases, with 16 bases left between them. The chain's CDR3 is CASTLGGKDYEQYF. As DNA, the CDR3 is TGTGCCAGCACTCTCGGAGGTAAAGACTACGAGCAGTACTTC.

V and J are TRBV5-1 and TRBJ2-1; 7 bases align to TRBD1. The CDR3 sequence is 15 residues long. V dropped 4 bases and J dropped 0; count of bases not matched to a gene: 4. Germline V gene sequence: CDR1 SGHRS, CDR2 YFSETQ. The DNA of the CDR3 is TGCGCCAGCAGCACGTCAGGGGGCTCCTACAATGAGCAGTTCTTC. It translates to CASSTSGGSYNEQFF.

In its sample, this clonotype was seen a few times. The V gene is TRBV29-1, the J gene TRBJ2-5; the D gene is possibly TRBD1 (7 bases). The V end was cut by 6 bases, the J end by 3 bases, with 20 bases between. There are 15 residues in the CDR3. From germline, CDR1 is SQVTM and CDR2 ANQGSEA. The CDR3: CSVETTGRIEETQYF. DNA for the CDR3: TGCAGCGTGGAGACGACAGGGAGGATCGAAGAGACCCAGTACTTC.

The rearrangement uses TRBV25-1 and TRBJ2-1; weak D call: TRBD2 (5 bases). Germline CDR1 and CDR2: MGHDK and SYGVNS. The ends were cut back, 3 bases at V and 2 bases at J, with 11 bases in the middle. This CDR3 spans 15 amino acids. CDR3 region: CASSDRGRTYNEQFF. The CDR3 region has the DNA TGTGCCAGCAGTGACCGGGGTAGGACCTACAATGAGCAGTTCTTC.

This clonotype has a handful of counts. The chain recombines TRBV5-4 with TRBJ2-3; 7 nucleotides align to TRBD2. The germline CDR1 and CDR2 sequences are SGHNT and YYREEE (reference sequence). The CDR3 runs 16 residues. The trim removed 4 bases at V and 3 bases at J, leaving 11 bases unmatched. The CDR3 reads CASSPPGAGSTDTQYF. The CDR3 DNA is TGTGCCAGCAGCCCCCCGGGAGCGGGGAGTACAGATACGCAGTATTTT.

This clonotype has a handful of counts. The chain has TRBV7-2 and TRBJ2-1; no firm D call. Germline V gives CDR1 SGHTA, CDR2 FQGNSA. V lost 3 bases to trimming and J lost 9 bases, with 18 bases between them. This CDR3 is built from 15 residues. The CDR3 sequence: CASSFKVPTLGEQFF. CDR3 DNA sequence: TGTGCCAGCAGCTTCAAAGTCCCTACTTTGGGTGAGCAGTTCTTC.

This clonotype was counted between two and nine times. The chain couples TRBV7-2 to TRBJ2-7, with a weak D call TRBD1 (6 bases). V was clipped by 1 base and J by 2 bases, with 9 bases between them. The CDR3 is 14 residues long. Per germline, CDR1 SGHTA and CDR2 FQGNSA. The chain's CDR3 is CASSLVGGAYEQYF. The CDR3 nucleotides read TGTGCCAGCAGCTTAGTAGGGGGAGCCTACGAGCAGTACTTC.

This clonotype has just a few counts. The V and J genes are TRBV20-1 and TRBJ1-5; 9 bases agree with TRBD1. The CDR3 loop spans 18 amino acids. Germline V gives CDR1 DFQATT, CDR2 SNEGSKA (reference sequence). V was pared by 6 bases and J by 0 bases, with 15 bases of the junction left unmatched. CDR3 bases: TGCAGTGCGAGCTCCGGGACAGGGAACCTTTATAGCAATCAGCCCCAGCATTTT. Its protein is CSASSGTGNLYSNQPQHF.